This is a list of T cell receptor beta chains from one sample in a study of technical replicates of blood from several donors. Measured with immunoSEQ multiplex PCR; TCRdb has only the in-frame clones, and not every one. The sample yields 75,000 to 85,000 clones, 80% to 90% seen once. Sequencing input: PBMCs. These receptors all come from a human donor in good health. Some clones in this sample may be carry-over from other donors' samples. Both conserved end residues are part of each CDR3. D genes are given only for firm matches. Size is omitted from some rows. Given values are once, few, many or a class for expanded clones.

TRBD1 few TRBJ1-1 TRBV30 CAWRGTGKRDTEAFF TGTGCCTGGAGGGGGACAGGGAAACGAGACACTGAAGCTTTCTTT
NA few TRBJ2-1 TRBV4-1 CASSQGGYNEQFF TGCGCCAGCAGCCAAGGAGGGTACAATGAGCAGTTCTTC
TRBD1 NA TRBJ2-7 TRBV29-1 CSVVGTGGDEQYF TGCAGCGTTGTGGGGACAGGGGGTGACGAGCAGTACTTC
TRBD1 few TRBJ1-2 TRBV15 CATSKTGGVYGYTF TGTGCCACCAGCAAAACAGGGGGCGTCTATGGCTACACCTTC
NA once TRBJ1-2 TRBV6-5 CASSPSPVNYGYTF TGTGCCAGCAGTCCCTCCCCCGTTAACTATGGCTACACCTTC
NA NA TRBJ2-7 TRBV28 CASSTDLTYEQYF TGTGCCAGCAGTACGGACTTAACCTACGAGCAGTACTTC
TRBD1 NA TRBJ1-5 TRBV4-3 CASSQDRGATQPQHF TGCGCCAGCAGCCAAGACAGGGGGGCAACTCAGCCCCAGCATTTT
TRBD1 NA TRBJ1-4 TRBV25-1 CASSETTGTGTRGKLFF TGTGCCAGCAGTGAAACGACCGGGACAGGGACCCGAGGAAAACTGTTTTTT
NA NA TRBJ2-3 TRBV4-3 CASSQLPSSDTQYF TGCGCCAGCAGCCAGCTCCCTAGCTCAGATACGCAGTATTTT
TRBD2 NA TRBJ2-7 TRBV4-1 CASSQDVGAGYEQYF TGCGCCAGCAGCCAAGACGTAGGAGCGGGGTACGAGCAGTACTTC
TRBD1 NA TRBJ2-1 TRBV5-1 CASSPTGGNEQFF TGCGCCAGCAGCCCGACAGGGGGAAATGAGCAGTTCTTC
NA many TRBJ1-6 TRBV4-2 CASSQDVENSPLHF TGTGCCAGCAGCCAAGATGTGGAGAATTCACCCCTCCACTTT
NA NA TRBJ1-4 TRBV4-1 CASSGRGGTNEKLFF TGCGCCAGCAGCGGCAGGGGTGGGACTAATGAAAAACTGTTTTTT
TRBD2 NA TRBJ2-5 TRBV6-6 CASSYSLGRGQETQYF TGTGCCAGCAGTTACTCGTTAGGGCGGGGGCAAGAGACCCAGTACTTC
TRBD2 NA TRBJ2-1 TRBV5-6 CASSIPGLAYEQFF TGTGCCAGCAGCATCCCGGGACTAGCCTATGAGCAGTTCTTC
NA NA TRBJ1-2 TRBV7-8 CASTAGTNYGYTF TGTGCCAGCACCGCCGGGACTAACTATGGCTACACCTTC
NA NA TRBJ2-5 TRBV7-9 CASSLVLGGQETQYF TGTGCCAGCAGCTTAGTTCTGGGCGGGCAAGAGACCCAGTACTTC
NA NA TRBJ1-2 TRBV27 CASSLSLGNNYGYTF TGTGCCAGCAGTCTGTCACTAGGGAATAACTATGGCTACACCTTC
NA NA TRBJ1-3 TRBV4-3 CASSHDQGSGNTIYF TGCGCCAGCAGCCATGATCAGGGATCTGGAAACACCATATATTTT
NA few TRBJ1-3 TRBV9 CASSPLQGYSGNTIYF TGTGCCAGCAGCCCGTTACAGGGTTACTCTGGAAACACCATATATTTT
NA NA TRBJ2-3 TRBV5-6 CASSLILGDTQYF TGTGCCAGCAGCTTGATCCTCGGGGATACGCAGTATTTT
TRBD2 NA TRBJ2-7 TRBV4-2 CASSQARGSGAYEQYF TGTGCCAGCAGCCAAGCTCGCGGGAGTGGGGCCTACGAGCAGTACTTC
TRBD2 once TRBJ2-1 TRBV27 CASSLLASGKPSSQFF TGTGCCAGCAGTTTATTGGCTAGCGGGAAACCATCTTCGCAGTTCTTC
NA NA TRBJ1-4 TRBV7-2 CASSFLNEKLFF TGTGCCAGCAGCTTTCTGAATGAAAAACTGTTTTTT
NA NA TRBJ2-1 TRBV6-7 CASRSLRNNEQFF TGTGCCAGCAGGTCCCTCAGAAACAATGAGCAGTTCTTC
NA NA TRBJ1-1 TRBV5-5 CASSWGDSRSEAFF TGTGCCAGCAGCTGGGGGGACTCCCGAAGTGAAGCTTTCTTT
TRBD1 once TRBJ2-3 TRBV7-3 CASSSGQTDTQYF TGTGCCAGCAGCTCGGGACAGACCGATACGCAGTATTTT
NA few TRBJ1-5 TRBV7-9 CAGSRGDGNQPQHF TGTGCTGGAAGCCGGGGGGATGGCAATCAGCCCCAGCATTTT
NA few TRBJ1-6 TRBV7-8 CASSRGSYNSPLHF TGTGCCAGCAGCAGAGGCTCCTATAATTCACCCCTCCACTTT
NA few TRBJ1-2 TRBV5-6 CASSLSPTGGYTF TGTGCCAGCAGCTTGTCCCCGACAGGCGGCTACACCTTC
TRBD1 NA TRBJ2-7 TRBV27 CASSLSRDRTTYEQYF TGTGCCAGCAGTTTATCAAGGGACAGGACTACCTACGAGCAGTACTTC
NA NA TRBJ2-7 TRBV6-5 CASSAQDSYAEQYF TGTGCCAGCAGTGCCCAGGACAGCTACGCCGAGCAGTACTTC
NA NA TRBJ2-3 TRBV9 CASSVGLALVVDTQYF TGTGCCAGCAGCGTAGGCCTAGCGCTGGTCGTGGATACGCAGTATTTT
NA NA TRBJ2-3 TRBV5-1 CASQRQDSTDTQYF TGCGCCAGCCAGCGACAGGATAGCACAGATACGCAGTATTTT
TRBD1 NA TRBJ2-5 TRBV5-4 CASSYAGGRETQYF TGTGCCAGCAGCTATGCAGGGGGCAGGGAGACCCAGTACTTC
NA NA TRBJ1-2 TRBV11-2 CASSQNGGRNYGYTF TGTGCCAGCAGCCAAAACGGGGGTCGAAACTATGGCTACACCTTC
TRBD2 NA TRBJ2-7 TRBV27 CASSSPAGALYEQYF TGTGCCAGCAGTTCCCCAGCGGGAGCACTCTACGAGCAGTACTTC
NA NA TRBJ2-5 TRBV7-9 CASNDGLTQETQYF TGTGCCAGCAATGATGGACTCACACAAGAGACCCAGTACTTC
NA NA TRBJ2-7 TRBV5-6 CASSLGQNYEQYF TGTGCCAGCAGCTTGGGGCAGAACTACGAGCAGTACTTC
TRBD1 NA TRBJ1-2 TRBV4-3 CASSQDARDRGGGYTF TGCGCCAGCAGCCAAGATGCCCGGGACAGGGGTGGTGGCTACACCTTC
NA NA TRBJ1-2 TRBV7-2 CASSLGGVYGYTF TGTGCCAGCAGCTTAGGGGGAGTCTATGGCTACACCTTC
NA NA TRBJ1-2 TRBV30 CAWSGGADGYTF TGTGCCTGGAGTGGGGGCGCGGATGGCTACACCTTC
TRBD2 once TRBJ2-7 TRBV7-2 CASSSLAGGGETPSYEQYF TGTGCCAGCAGCTCATTAGCGGGAGGAGGGGAAACACCCTCCTACGAGCAGTACTTC
TRBD1 NA TRBJ2-1 TRBV7-9 CASSRPGQGGKNEQFF TGTGCCAGCAGCCGGCCGGGACAGGGAGGGAAAAATGAGCAGTTCTTC
TRBD1 NA TRBJ2-1 TRBV6-5 CASSYSGGQGDNEQFF TGTGCCAGCAGTTACTCAGGAGGACAGGGAGACAATGAGCAGTTCTTC
NA NA TRBJ1-2 TRBV6-5 CASSYSTNGVYGYTF TGTGCCAGCAGTTACTCGACAAACGGTGTCTATGGCTACACCTTC
NA NA TRBJ1-6 TRBV28 CASSRGDDATLHF TGTGCCAGCAGTCGGGGGGATGACGCGACCCTCCACTTT
TRBD1 NA TRBJ1-1 TRBV20-1 CSARTGTETFF TGCAGTGCTAGGACAGGGACTGAAACTTTCTTT
TRBD2 few TRBJ2-1 TRBV5-1 CASSLTSGYNEQFF TGCGCCAGCAGCTTGACTAGCGGCTACAATGAGCAGTTCTTC
TRBD1 many TRBJ1-1 TRBV30 CAWRDRGRGNTEAFF TGTGCCTGGAGGGACAGGGGTAGGGGGAACACTGAAGCTTTCTTT
TRBD1 NA TRBJ1-2 TRBV19 CASRTGAGYTF TGTGCCAGTAGGACAGGGGCTGGCTACACCTTC
NA NA TRBJ2-1 TRBV7-9 CASSSTLPIEGEIDEQFF TGTGCCAGCAGCTCCACGCTTCCGATCGAGGGGGAGATCGATGAGCAGTTCTTC
TRBD2 NA TRBJ2-3 TRBV7-2 CASSLAFVFREGDTDTQYF TGTGCCAGCAGCTTAGCTTTTGTTTTTCGGGAGGGCGACACAGATACGCAGTATTTT
NA NA TRBJ1-5 TRBV4-1 CASSQDRQGWQPQHF TGCGCCAGCAGCCAAGATCGGCAGGGCTGGCAGCCCCAGCATTTT
TRBD2 NA TRBJ2-3 TRBV6-5 CASSSTSGREGRTQYF TGTGCCAGCAGTTCAACTAGCGGGAGAGAGGGCCGTACGCAGTATTTT
NA NA TRBJ2-3 TRBV6-6 CASSYPPATPTDTQYF TGTGCCAGCAGTTACCCTCCAGCGACTCCCACGGATACGCAGTATTTT
NA NA TRBJ1-1 TRBV2 CASSETVNTEAFF TGTGCCAGCAGTGAAACGGTGAACACTGAAGCTTTCTTT
NA NA TRBJ2-1 TRBV4-2 CASSQEGVRAGGNEQFF TGTGCCAGCAGCCAAGAGGGTGTTAGGGCCGGCGGGAATGAGCAGTTCTTC
TRBD1 many TRBJ1-2 TRBV30 CAWSGDTGGASGYTF TGTGCCTGGAGTGGAGATACAGGGGGCGCGAGTGGCTACACCTTC
TRBD1 NA TRBJ1-1 TRBV25-1 CASSVTGGTEAFF TGTGCCAGCAGTGTAACAGGGGGCACTGAAGCTTTCTTT